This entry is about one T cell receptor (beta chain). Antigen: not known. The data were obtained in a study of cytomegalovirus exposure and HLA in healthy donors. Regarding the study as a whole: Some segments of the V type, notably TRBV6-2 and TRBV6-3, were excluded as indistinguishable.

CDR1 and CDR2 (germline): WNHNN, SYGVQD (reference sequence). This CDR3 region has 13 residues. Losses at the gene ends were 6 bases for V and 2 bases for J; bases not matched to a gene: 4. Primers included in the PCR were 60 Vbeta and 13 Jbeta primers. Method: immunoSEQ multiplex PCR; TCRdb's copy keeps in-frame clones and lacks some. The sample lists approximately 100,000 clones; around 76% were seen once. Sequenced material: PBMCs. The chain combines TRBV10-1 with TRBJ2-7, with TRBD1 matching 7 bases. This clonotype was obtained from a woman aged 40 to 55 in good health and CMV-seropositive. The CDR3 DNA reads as TGCGCCAGCAGCGAGACAGGGCCCTACGAGCAGTACTTC. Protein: CASSETGPYEQYF.